These 3 T cell receptor beta chains were sequenced from one sample in a study of blood T cell repertoires in COVID-19. The table came from immunoSEQ multiplex PCR; TCRdb's copy has only in-frame clones and leaves some out. The data contain roughly 230,000 clones, approximately 85% of them seen just once; the ten biggest clones take up around 0.67%. The sample taken for sequencing was peripheral blood. These receptors all come from a human donor in a cohort sampled during active COVID-19.

V and J are TRBV6-2 or TRBV6-3 and TRBJ1-2, with 12 bases fitting TRBD1. V lost 2 bases and J lost 7; bases outside the gene matches: 11. CDR3 length equals 17 residues. Germline CDR1 reads MNHEY; CDR2 reads SVGEGT. CDR3 region: CASSYHFTGTGGPGYTF. CDR3 sequence (DNA): TGTGCCAGCAGTTACCATTTCACCGGGACAGGGGGCCCTGGCTACACCTTC.

The genes are TRBV7-6 and TRBJ2-6, with a tentative D call TRBD2 (6 bases). Germline CDR1 reads SGHVS; CDR2 reads FNYEAQ. The V end lost 1 base, the J end lost 4 bases, and 11 bases lay between the germline ends. This CDR3 has 16 amino acids. The CDR3 DNA follows: TGTGCCAGCAGCTTAGATGCGGGGTACGGGGCCAACGTCCTGACTTTC. Its translation: CASSLDAGYGANVLTF.

This rearrangement joins TRBV30 to TRBJ1-2, with D perhaps matching TRBD1 (6 bases). The CDR3 is 11 residues long. Looked up from germline, CDR1 is GTSNPN and CDR2 is SVGIG (reference sequence). Trimming cost V 3 bases and J 11 bases, with 13 bases left between them. The CDR3 DNA reads as TGTGCCTGGAGCCCGGGCAGGGGTTACACCTTC. It yields the protein CAWSPGRGYTF.